This TCR beta chain came from a study of early T cells in non-severe SARS-CoV-2 infection. Study-level information: Sequencing was performed on bulk RNA from unsorted whole blood, leaving chains unpaired. Study-wide results and limits: VDJdb-based matching was biased toward anti-spike CD8 responses and missed private and CD4 specificities.

TCRdb recomputed calls from the 5' RACE reads with MiXCR, one row per CDR3 protein. Of about 40,000 distinct CDR3 sequences in the sample, roughly 5% were seen once. CDR1 and CDR2 from the germline V gene are LGHDT and YNNKEL (reference sequence). V lost 2 bases and J lost 11, with 9 bases in between. The CDR3 spans 11 residues. To note about this clonotype: Its antigen remains unidentified.

The TCR comes from an adult who was a healthcare worker with PCR-confirmed SARS-CoV-2 infection or an uninfected control (not recorded which). Sequencing used whole blood. The chain uses TRBV3-1 and TRBJ1-1; D remains unclear. The CDR3 loop reads CASSQLFRAFF. The CDR3 DNA follows: TGTGCCAGCAGCCAACTTTTCCGGGCTTTCTTT.